Following are 9 T cell receptor beta chains from one sample sequenced in a study of blood T cell repertoires in COVID-19. Clones were read by immunoSEQ multiplex PCR, and TCRdb kept only the in-frame ones, dropping some. This table holds roughly 220,000 clones, 80% to 90% found once. The sample taken for sequencing was PBMCs or T cells enriched from blood (not recorded which). These receptors were collected from a woman younger than 30 in a cohort exposed to, infected with or recovered from COVID-19 (not recorded which).

V is TRBV7-2 and J is TRBJ1-6; the match to TRBD1 covers 7 bases. CDR3 size: 14 residues. J gave up 7 bases and V 6 bases, and 6 bases lay outside the gene matches. Germline V lookup: CDR1 SGHTA, CDR2 FQGNSA. Here the CDR3 reads CASSSDRWNSPLHF. The CDR3 DNA sequence: TGTGCCAGCAGTTCGGACAGGTGGAATTCACCCCTCCACTTT.

In its sample, this clone was seen a few times. The CDR3 loop reads CATSEFLSGNEQFF. CDR3 bases: TGTGCCACCAGTGAGTTCCTTAGCGGCAATGAGCAGTTCTTC. This chain joins TRBV24-1 and TRBJ2-1; maybe TRBD2 (6 bases). The V end lost 4 bases, the J end lost 6 bases, and 12 bases lay between the germline ends. CDR3 length: 14 residues. Germline values: CDR1 KGHDR, CDR2 SFDVKD.

This rearrangement joins TRBV11-3 to TRBJ2-6, with 7 bases that match TRBD1. This CDR3 is 16 amino acids long. Germline V gene sequence: CDR1 SGHNT, CDR2 YENEEA. With V trimmed by 5 bases and J by 0 bases, 4 bases remained unmatched. The CDR3 DNA reads as TGTGCCAGCAGCCCGACAGGGAGCTCTGGGGCCAACGTCCTGACTTTC. Translating it yields CASSPTGSSGANVLTF.

Remarks on this clone: The conserved closing phenylalanine or tryptophan is absent in this CDR3, likely reflecting a read error. The DNA is omitted, as the CDR3 cannot be located on it reliably, and the CDR3 follows TCRdb's listing. This chain uses TRBV12-3 or TRBV12-4 with TRBJ1-6. The CDR3 adds up to 11 amino acids, both ends counted. The CDR3 reads CASSSPGSASL.

The chain recombines TRBV12-3 or TRBV12-4 with TRBJ1-2; TRBD1 agrees at 10 bases. V was clipped by 5 bases and J by 7 bases; unmatched bases: 4. The CDR3 spans 13 residues. Written as DNA, the CDR3 is TGTGCCAGCAGTCCGGGACAGGGGAGTGGCTACACCTTC. Translated: CASSPGQGSGYTF.

This rearrangement joins TRBV28 to TRBJ1-1, with D tentatively TRBD1 (5 bases). This CDR3 spans 13 amino acids. Trimming pared 4 bases from V and 1 base from J, leaving 7 bases between. Germline V gives CDR1 MDHEN, CDR2 SYDVKM. The CDR3: CASSWGGNTEAFF. The CDR3 DNA reads TGTGCCAGCAGTTGGGGCGGGAACACTGAAGCTTTCTTT. The variable domain in full, with the rest retrieved from reference TRBV28 and TRBJ1-1, is DVKVTQSSRYLVKRTGEKVFLECVQDMDHENMFWYRQDPGLGLRLIYFSYDVKMKEKGDIPEGYSVSREKKERFSLILESASTNQTSMYLCASSWGGNTEAFFGQGTRLTVV.

Notes on this clone: A read error may produce the germline difference seen at one junction end. The chain is built from TRBV12-3 or TRBV12-4 and TRBJ2-1, with 14 positions matching TRBD2. CDR3 size: 12 residues. As DNA, the CDR3 is TGTGCCAGCAGGGGGGGACTAGCGGGAGACATCTTC. It translates to CASRGGLAGDIF.

The chain is built from TRBV21-1 and TRBJ1-4; TRBD1, the table's D call, lacks a check against the DNA. TRBV21-1 is labeled a pseudogene. The CDR3 runs to 19 residues. In nucleotides, the CDR3 is TGTGCCAGCAGCATACCCCCGGGACAGGGGCTGAGAACTAATGAAAAACTGTTTTTT. The encoded protein is CASSIPPGQGLRTNEKLFF.

The rearrangement joins TRBV28 to TRBJ2-2; D not resolved. CDR3 size: 13 residues. Germline assignment: CDR1 MDHEN and CDR2 SYDVKM. V was cut by 3 bases and J by 6 bases, with 8 bases left in between. The chain's CDR3 is CASSFSPAGELFF. DNA for the CDR3: TGTGCCAGCAGTTTTTCTCCCGCCGGGGAGCTGTTTTTT.